This entry features one T cell receptor (beta chain) sequence. The antigen this receptor binds is unknown. No qualities accompany the bases; no much larger clone lies one base away. In Seattle, one collaborating source enrolled patients while the infection was active and tracked those patients longitudinally over the course of disease. Whole blood was collected in K2EDTA tubes by collaborating institutions according to the institutions' own protocols. For TCRbeta analysis, collaborators shipped samples as frozen whole blood, isolated PBMCs, or DNA extracted from either of those sample types. The immunoSEQ Assay, a bias-controlled multiplex PCR, was used to amplify TCRbeta CDR3 regions from genomic DNA. Concerning the study's data processing: The number of nucleated cells in each sample was estimated by amplification of reference gene primers within the assay. To quantify the absolute abundance of each unique TCRbeta CDR3 rearrangement, sequence reads were collapsed and filtered. For each sample, productive Simpson clonality was calculated as the square root of Simpson's diversity index across productive rearrangements. Drawn from immuneACCESS, this table holds only the in-frame rearrangements with V and J called that TCRdb kept. Clones are partly lost; checked studies trace under half to an unresolved V gene and leave the rest unexplained. V and J calls and clone size follow that table, whereas D and trimming were derived from the DNA. The sample has roughly 200,000 clones on record, about 76% of them singletons. About 6.5% of the sample is in the top ten clones.

Compared with germline, V lacks 0 bases and J lacks 3 bases; bases without a gene match: 4. The CDR3 runs 15 amino acids, cysteine and phenylalanine included. Of all the DNA, just the CDR3 is kept, 45 bases in frame from base 1. The germline V gene (reference sequence) gives CDR1 as LGHDT and CDR2 as YNNKEL. The source of the sample is a study of blood T cell repertoires in COVID-19 (dated by TCRdb to the early 2020s). Background on the whole study: The collaborator samples originated in the United States, Italy and Spain and spanned the acute and convalescent phases of COVID-19. Samples came from the ongoing ImmuneRACE study (first 160 participants) plus 1,254 subjects from 6 global collaborators. Where available, HLA class I and class II types were obtained from metadata supplied by the sample provider rather than from assay-based typing. Nearly every sample came with metadata listing a de-identified subject ID, COVID-19 status, age in years and sex. The material from the prospective study consisted of cDNA or gDNA derived from T cells, B-cell-depleted T cells, or PBMCs. Subjects who had been exposed to COVID-19, were actively infected with it, or had recovered from it provided the deeply sampled blood TCRbeta repertoires that made up the dataset. The repertoires were released in a freely available public database intended as a resource for research on the immune response to SARS-CoV-2.

General findings and caveats noted by the study authors: The quantity of clinical and demographic metadata differed by source and by participant and was supplied without curation.

This receptor was taken from a woman aged 35 to 49 with COVID-19, enrolled during active disease. The sequence links TRBV3-1 (or the pseudogene TRBV3-2) to TRBJ2-7, and TRBD1 aligns with 8 junction nucleotides. Sequencing used peripheral blood. The CDR3 in this case is CASSQERGQVYEQYF. The nucleotide sequence reads as follows: TGTGCCAGCAGCCAAGAAAGGGGACAGGTCTACGAGCAGTACTTC.